These 8 T cell receptor beta chains share one sample of origin, sequenced in a study of technical replicates of blood from a few donors. The assay was immunoSEQ multiplex PCR, and TCRdb's table has in-frame clones only and misses some. The sample has more than 65,000 clones, about 94% seen once. The sequenced material came from T cells isolated from PBMCs. These receptors were collected from a human donor in good health.

V usage is TRBV19 and J usage is TRBJ2-5; D is undetermined. The CDR3 is 18 residues long. From germline, CDR1 is LNHDA and CDR2 SQIVND (reference sequence). The V end lost 9 bases, the J end lost 1 base, and 27 bases lay between the germline ends. CDR3 DNA: TGTGCCAGCCCCAATTGGCGGTACTTCTACCTTCTCCAAGAGACCCAGTACTTC. It translates to CASPNWRYFYLLQETQYF.

The J gene is TRBJ1-1, the V gene TRBV6-6, with D possibly TRBD1 on 5 matching bases. V gave up 0 bases and J gave up 0 bases, with 5 bases separating them. The CDR3 has 14 residues. Germline V gene data show CDR1 as MNHNY and CDR2 as SVGAGI (reference sequence). CDR3 sequence (DNA): TGTGCCAGCAGTTACTCAGGGGTGAACACTGAAGCTTTCTTT. It codes for CASSYSGVNTEAFF.

The rearrangement links TRBV6-1 to TRBJ2-7; 11 bases fit TRBD2. Germline CDR1 and CDR2: MNHNS and SASEGT. Trimming removed 5 bases from V and 2 bases from J; junction bases left unmatched: 2. This CDR3 comprises 14 residues. The CDR3, as DNA: TGTGCCAGCAGTCCTAGCGGGGGGACCTACGAGCAGTACTTC. It codes for CASSPSGGTYEQYF.

This chain uses TRBV11-3 with TRBJ1-1, with unresolved D. Germline-derived CDR1 and CDR2 are SGHNT and YENEEA. Deletions cut 3 bases from V and 3 bases from J, with 11 bases between. This CDR3 has 14 residues. The chain's CDR3 is CASSFGLRYTEAFF. The CDR3 bases are TGTGCCAGCAGCTTTGGCCTCAGGTACACTGAAGCTTTCTTT.

The genes are TRBV15 and TRBJ1-1; possible D gene TRBD1, 5 bases. Trimming removed 3 bases from V and 4 bases from J, with 9 bases in between. Germline CDR1 and CDR2: LNHNV and YYDKDF (reference sequence). This CDR3 spans 13 amino acids. CDR3 nucleotide sequence: TGTGCCACCAGCAGCTTACAGGCCACTGAAGCTTTCTTT. This translates into CATSSLQATEAFF.

The chain combines TRBV5-6 with TRBJ2-5, with TRBD1 matching 7 bases. This CDR3 region has 13 residues. Unmatched junction bases numbered 6, after V lost 5 bases and J lost 5 bases. Germline values: CDR1 SGHDT, CDR2 YYEEEE. The CDR3 coding sequence is TGTGCCAGCAGACGGGACAGTGGGGAGACCCAGTACTTC. It specifies CASRRDSGETQYF.

The gene calls are TRBV5-1 and TRBJ1-2, with 7 positions matching TRBD1. With 3 bases clipped from V and 5 bases from J, the junction kept 16 bases outside the gene matches. The CDR3 contains 17 residues. CDR1 is SGHRS, CDR2 YFSETQ, per germline. CDR3 coding DNA: TGCGCCAGCAGCTCCTCCCGGAACGGGACAGAACTATATGGCTACACCTTC. It yields the protein CASSSSRNGTELYGYTF.

V gene TRBV15 combines with J gene TRBJ1-1, with 11 bases identical to TRBD1. CDR1 is LNHNV, CDR2 YYDKDF, per germline (reference sequence). The CDR3 has 12 amino acids. V shed 9 bases, J shed 4 bases, and the junction held 1 base outside the gene matches. The CDR3 nucleotides are TGTGCCACTGGGACAGGGGGCACTGAAGCTTTCTTT. Protein: CATGTGGTEAFF.